The entry below describes one T cell receptor beta chain. Its antigen is still unknown. Base qualities were left out, and no much larger clone turns up one base away. The entry originates in a study of shared clonotypes between healthy human individuals (dated by TCRdb to the early 2020s). Looking at the study overall: The cohort included a few men and a couple of women between 18 and 49 years of age. For each donor, CD4 naive and CD4 memory were each run on three plates, CD8 naive on two plates, and CD8 memory on one plate. To estimate repertoire size and how much clonotypes are shared between individuals, the study performed deep sequencing of blood TCR repertoires from about five healthy adults. Libraries were prepared and TCR repertoires were sequenced by different laboratories using diverse techniques, in order to increase sequencing depth and limit assay-specific biases. Between about 0.9 and 9 billion PBMCs per donor were obtained by leukapheresis. Overall study outcomes, separate from this receptor: Even with the large sequencing depth, rarefaction of the sorted-subset datasets indicated that sequencing was incomplete. Naive subsets generally had larger estimated clonotype richness than memory subsets did. Clonotypes shared by all four sorted-subset donors showed higher generation probabilities than non-shared clonotypes. Only blood was sampled, and tissue TCR repertoires likely differ from those in blood. Sharing across a few donors was observed for about 5% of naive CD4, over 3% of naive CD8, roughly 2.4% of memory CD4, and about 0.39% of memory CD8 clonotypes. Based on pairwise subsampling, the degree of clonotype sharing among donors was expected to be affected by sequencing depth. The genetic and exposure-history diversity represented was limited by the small number of donors.

TCR CDR3 regions were amplified from genomic DNA by multiplex PCR using the deep immunoSEQ assay. Extracted genomic DNA from each cell subset was spread evenly across all wells of several immunoSEQ 96-well plates, with each plate serving as a replicate. For sorted subsets, around 0.2 ug genomic DNA, equal to 30,000 or so T cell genomes, was loaded into each replicate PCR. Purified libraries were measured with a Qubit 3.0 fluorometer, size-checked on a Bioanalyzer 2100, and measured again with the KAPA Library Quantification kit. Every immunoSEQ 96-well plate was sequenced on a separate single-read 150-cycle Illumina NextSeq 550 flow cell. Processing in the source paper ran as follows. Because the immunoSEQ output included only junctional sequences and no quality scores, the filtering could not be the same as the filtering used for full-length reads. To assign V/J genes and CDR3, sequences were annotated against IMGT germline references using PyIR, a Python wrapper for IgBLAST v1.9. Reads were filtered out if the reads had weak V/J assignments (E-value above 1e-6), no CDR3, stop codons, out-of-frame junctions, or ambiguous translated residues. V3J clonotypes were defined as sequences sharing an identical inferred V gene, J gene, and CDR3 amino acid sequence. The percentage overlap between two repertoires was calculated by dividing the number of shared unique clonotypes by the size of the smaller repertoire. Richness of each repertoire was evaluated using RTK rarefaction, the Chao1 estimator, and Recon v2.1 estimates of unobserved clonotypes. Generation probabilities for all TCRbeta clonotypes obtained by the gDNA method from a handful of donors were computed using OLGA. TCRdb retrieved this table from immuneACCESS and kept in-frame rearrangements only. Not all clones are present; in checked studies, unresolved V genes account for under half, and no reason is known for the remainder. The V and J calls and the clone size are those of that table, but D and trimming were determined from the DNA. Present in this sample are more than 1.2 million clones, about 98.5% of which were seen just once. Of the sample, about 0.34% is held by the ten largest clones.

Healthy HIV-negative adults with no recently reported acute infections or vaccinations were included as donors. All donors were Caucasian adults living in Nashville, Tennessee, USA. CD4+ T cells were enriched by magnetic negative selection; naive cells were then positively selected on CD45RA, and the negative fraction formed the memory subset. Blood was collected by leukapheresis, and PBMCs were isolated by Ficoll-Histopaque density gradient centrifugation and then cryopreserved in liquid nitrogen vapor phase. Purity and quantity of every magnetically sorted T cell population were checked by analytical flow cytometry. From each sorted fraction, genomic DNA was isolated and quantified by UV absorbance on a Nanodrop 2000c. V ends up 6 bases short and J 3 bases short, with an unmatched junction base count of 7. From the cysteine through the phenylalanine, the CDR3 covers 14 amino acids. Only CDR3 DNA remains: 42 bases, in frame from the first base. CDR1 LNHNV and CDR2 YYDKDF were looked up in the germline V gene (reference sequence).

The rearranged chain carries TRBV15 and TRBJ1-2, and 7 bases in between align with TRBD1. This receptor was obtained from a man aged 25-45 years in good health. What was sequenced was naive CD4+ T cells sorted from blood. Explained via the paper, the cell subset or site label denotes: CD45RA+ positively selected. The CDR3 amino acid sequence is: CATSPSRGDYGYTF. The DNA reads as follows: TGTGCCACCAGTCCCTCCAGGGGGGACTATGGCTACACCTTC.